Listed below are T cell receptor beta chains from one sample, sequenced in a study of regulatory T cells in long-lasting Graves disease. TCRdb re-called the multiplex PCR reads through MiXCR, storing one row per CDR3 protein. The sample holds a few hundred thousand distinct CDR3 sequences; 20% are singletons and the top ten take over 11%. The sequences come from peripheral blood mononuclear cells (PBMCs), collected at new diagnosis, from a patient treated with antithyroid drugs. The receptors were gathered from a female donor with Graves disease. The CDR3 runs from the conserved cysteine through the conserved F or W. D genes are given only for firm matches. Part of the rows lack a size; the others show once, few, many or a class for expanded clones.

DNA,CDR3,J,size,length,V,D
TGTGCCACCAGTGATTTGAGGCCGACAGGGGCGGGAATCAATGGCTACACCTTC,CATSDLRPTGAGINGYTF,TRBJ1-2,many,18,TRBV24-1,TRBD1
TGTGCCAGCAGCTTAGTAAGACTACCCCCGTACGAGCAGTACTTC,CASSLVRLPPYEQYF,TRBJ2-7,many,15,TRBV7-8,.
TGTGCCACCAGTGTCTACAGGGGTGGAGGGAACACTGAAGCTTTCTTT,CATSVYRGGGNTEAFF,TRBJ1-1,few,16,TRBV24-1,TRBD1
TGTGCCAGCAGCCAAGATGGAACAAGCGATACGCAGTATTTT,CASSQDGTSDTQYF,TRBJ2-3,few,14,TRBV9,.
TGTGCCAGCAGTAGCCCACGGCATGGGCGGACCACAGATACGCAGTATTTT,CASSSPRHGRTTDTQYF,TRBJ2-3,.,17,TRBV10-3,.
TGTGCCAGCAGCTTGGGACAGACCTTCTACGAGCAGTACTTC,CASSLGQTFYEQYF,TRBJ2-7,many,14,TRBV5-6,.
TGTGCCAGCAGCCAAGACAGGGGGCTAGTAAACACTGAAGCTTTCTTT,CASSQDRGLVNTEAFF,TRBJ1-1,many,16,TRBV6-1,TRBD1
TGTGCCACCAGTGAACAGGGTGGAACTAATGAAAAACTGTTTTTT,CATSEQGGTNEKLFF,TRBJ1-4,few,15,TRBV24-1,.
TGTGCCAGCAGCTTGTCAGGGGAATCACCCCTCCACTTT,CASSLSGESPLHF,TRBJ1-6,.,13,TRBV5-5,.
TGCAGCGACTCCTCTCTAGGAGGTACGCAGTATTTT,CSDSSLGGTQYF,TRBJ2-3,.,12,TRBV29-1,.
TGTGCCAGCAGCGTAGGGGGCTCTGGGGCCAACGTCCTGATTTTC,CASSVGGSGANVLIF,TRBJ2-6,.,15,TRBV9,.
TGTGCCAGTAGTATCGGAACCGGGACTGCATCCTACGAGCAGTACTTC,CASSIGTGTASYEQYF,TRBJ2-7,few,16,TRBV19,.
TGTGCCAGCAGCTCCCTCCCGACGAGGGACTATGGCTACACCTTC,CASSSLPTRDYGYTF,TRBJ1-2,.,15,TRBV27,.
TGTGCCAGTAAACAGGGGAATGAGCAGTTCTTC,CASKQGNEQFF,TRBJ2-1,many,11,TRBV19,TRBD1
TGTGCCAGCAGCCGAGGGGATTTGGAGCCCCAGCATTTT,CASSRGDLEPQHF,TRBJ1-5,many,13,TRBV3-1,.
TGTGCCAGCAGACCTGGCGGAGGAGCCGTGGAGACCCAGTACTTC,CASRPGGGAVETQYF,TRBJ2-5,many,15,TRBV27,.
TGCAGTGCTAGGTCATTTGTGGGTGGAGGATATTCGGAAGCTTTCTTT,CSARSFVGGGYSEAFF,TRBJ1-1,many,16,TRBV20-1,.
TGTGCCAGCAGCCAAGGAGGGACTAGGGAGACCCAGTACTTC,CASSQGGTRETQYF,TRBJ2-5,many,14,TRBV11-2,TRBD2
TGCAGTGCCCGGGGGGGAGTACAAGAGACCCAGTACTTC,CSARGGVQETQYF,TRBJ2-5,many,13,TRBV20-1,TRBD2
TGTGCCAGCAGCCCGGGCGGGAACACTGAAGCTTTCTTT,CASSPGGNTEAFF,TRBJ1-1,many,13,TRBV18,.
TGCGCCAGCAGCCCCTCGGGCAGGTGGGGGGAGCAGTACTTC,CASSPSGRWGEQYF,TRBJ2-7,many,14,TRBV5-1,.
TGTGCCAGCAGCCAACGCTCAACCGGGGAGCTGTTTTTT,CASSQRSTGELFF,TRBJ2-2,many,13,TRBV6-1,.
TGCGCCAGCAGCTTGGCCCCTAGTAACACTGAAGCTTTCTTT,CASSLAPSNTEAFF,TRBJ1-1,many,14,TRBV5-1,.
TGCGCCAGCAGCCAAGTCCAAGGTGGGGGCACAGATACGCAGTATTTT,CASSQVQGGGTDTQYF,TRBJ2-3,.,16,TRBV4-3,.
TGTGCCAGCAGCGGGGAGACAGGGGCCTACGAGCAGTACTTC,CASSGETGAYEQYF,TRBJ2-7,many,14,TRBV7-2,TRBD1
TGTGCCTGGAGTCGTGGAGGGGGCGCGACTAATGAAAAACTGTTTTTT,CAWSRGGGATNEKLFF,TRBJ1-4,many,16,TRBV30,TRBD1
TGTGCCAGCTCACGCTCGGAGGACCACCGGAGGCAGTACTTC,CASSRSEDHRRQYF,TRBJ2-7,many,14,TRBV18,.
TGCAGTGCTAGCGGGCAGGGTGGTCACTATGGCTACACCTTC,CSASGQGGHYGYTF,TRBJ1-2,.,14,TRBV20-1,.
TGTGCCAGCAGCTTACTCGAGAACACTGAAGCTTTCTTT,CASSLLENTEAFF,TRBJ1-1,many,13,TRBV7-9,.
TGTGCCAGCAGCTCCCTCGGGAGAGATACGCAGTATTTT,CASSSLGRDTQYF,TRBJ2-3,many,13,TRBV7-9,.
TGTGCCAGCAGTGGAGAGACAGGGGGAACTGAAGCTTTCTTT,CASSGETGGTEAFF,TRBJ1-1,.,14,TRBV6-1,TRBD1
TGTGCCAGCAGCCCAATCTATGATCAGCCCCAGCATTTT,CASSPIYDQPQHF,TRBJ1-5,.,13,TRBV5-4,.
TGTGCCTCGAACTCCGGGGAAAACACCGGGGAGCTGTTTTTT,CASNSGENTGELFF,TRBJ2-2,few,14,TRBV19,.
TGTGCCAGCAGTTTCGGAACACTAGGGAGGGGGCACGGCTACACCTTC,CASSFGTLGRGHGYTF,TRBJ1-2,many,16,TRBV28,TRBD1
TGCAGCGTTGAAGAACTGGGGTCAACTAATGAAAAACTGTTTTTT,CSVEELGSTNEKLFF,TRBJ1-4,many,15,TRBV29-1,.
TGTGCCAGCAGCGTAGGACGGGGGCATTCCTACGAGCAGTACTTC,CASSVGRGHSYEQYF,TRBJ2-7,many,15,TRBV11-3,.
TGCAGTGCTCCGACTCAAGAAACCAATGAAAAACTGTTTTTT,CSAPTQETNEKLFF,TRBJ1-4,.,14,TRBV20-1,.
TGTGCCAGCAGCTTACCTACAGGGGGGTCTGGGGCCAACGTCCTGACTTTC,CASSLPTGGSGANVLTF,TRBJ2-6,few,17,TRBV5-4,TRBD1
TGTGCCAGCAGCCAAGATTGGTCAGGGATGTACGAGCAGTACTTC,CASSQDWSGMYEQYF,TRBJ2-7,many,15,TRBV14,.
TGTGCCAGCATGCACCGGGACAGGGTGGGGACTAACTATGGCTACACCTTC,CASMHRDRVGTNYGYTF,TRBJ1-2,many,17,TRBV27,TRBD1
TGTGCCAGTAGTATAACGAGGGGCCTAGCCAAAAACATTCAGTACTTC,CASSITRGLAKNIQYF,TRBJ2-4,.,16,TRBV19,.
TGCGCCAGCAGATCGTGGGTTAGCGACAATGAGCAGTTCTTC,CASRSWVSDNEQFF,TRBJ2-1,many,14,TRBV5-1,.
TGCGCCAGCAGCTTGGGGGAGAACTTGAACACTGAAGCTTTCTTT,CASSLGENLNTEAFF,TRBJ1-1,.,15,TRBV5-1,.
TGTGCCAGCAGCGACCGGGGCAGCTCCTACGAGCAGTACTTC,CASSDRGSSYEQYF,TRBJ2-7,many,14,TRBV11-2,.
TGCGCCAGCAGCCAAGATAGGGAAACCTATGGCTACACCTTC,CASSQDRETYGYTF,TRBJ1-2,few,14,TRBV4-3,.
TGTGCCAGCTCACGTGACAGGGGGCCCACTGAAGCTTTCTTT,CASSRDRGPTEAFF,TRBJ1-1,many,14,TRBV18,TRBD1
TGTGCCAGCAGCTTGGGGGGGACAGTAAGCTACGAGCAGTACTTC,CASSLGGTVSYEQYF,TRBJ2-7,many,15,TRBV5-1,.
TGTGCCAGCAGCTTAGGGCCAGCGGGTTTCGGTGGAAACACCATATATTTT,CASSLGPAGFGGNTIYF,TRBJ1-3,many,17,TRBV7-3,.
TGTGCCAGCAGCCTGACAGATAGCACAGATACGCAGTATTTT,CASSLTDSTDTQYF,TRBJ2-3,many,14,TRBV6-1,.
TGCAGTGCTACTCGGCCCCAATCGAGAGGCGAGCAGTACTTC,CSATRPQSRGEQYF,TRBJ2-7,many,14,TRBV20-1,.
TGTGCCAGCAGCGGTCCTAAAGAGCAGCCCCAGCATTTT,CASSGPKEQPQHF,TRBJ1-5,many,13,TRBV6-1,.